Reported below is one T cell receptor (beta chain). The data are from a study of CD8+CD57+ T cells in acquired aplastic anemia. This CDR3 has 15 residues. Looked up from germline, CDR1 is SGHRS and CDR2 is YFSETQ. The trim removed 4 bases at V and 3 bases at J, leaving 3 bases unmatched. TCR beta VDJ combinations and CDR3 sequences were profiled from genomic DNA. TCRdb analysed the reads with MiXCR anew, one entry per CDR3 protein. The table shows 400,000 to 450,000 distinct CDR3 sequences, with approximately 70% occurring only once. The V call is TRBV5-1, the J call TRBJ2-3; 12 nucleotides agree with TRBD2. Sequencing was done on a sample of sorted CD4+, CD8+, or CD8+CD57+ T cells (not recorded which) from PBMCs. The receptor was isolated from a human donor in good health, serving as a control. The DNA of the CDR3 is TGCGCCAGCAGCCCGGGGACTAGCGGGACAGATACGCAGTATTTT. Its translation is CASSPGTSGTDTQYF.